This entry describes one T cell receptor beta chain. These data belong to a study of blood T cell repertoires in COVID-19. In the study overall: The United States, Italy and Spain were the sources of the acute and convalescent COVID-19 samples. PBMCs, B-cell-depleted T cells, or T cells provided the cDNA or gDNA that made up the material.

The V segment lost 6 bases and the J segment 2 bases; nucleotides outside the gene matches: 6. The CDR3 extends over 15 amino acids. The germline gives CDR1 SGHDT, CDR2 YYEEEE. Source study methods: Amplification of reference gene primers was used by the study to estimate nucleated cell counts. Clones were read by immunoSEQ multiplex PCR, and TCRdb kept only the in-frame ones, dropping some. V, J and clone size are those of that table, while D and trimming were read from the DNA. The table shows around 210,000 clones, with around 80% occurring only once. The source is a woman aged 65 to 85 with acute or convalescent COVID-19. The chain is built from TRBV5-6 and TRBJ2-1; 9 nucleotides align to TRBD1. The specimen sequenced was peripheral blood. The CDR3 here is CASTPGQGAYNEQFF. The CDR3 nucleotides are TGTGCCAGCACGCCGGGACAGGGTGCCTACAATGAGCAGTTCTTC.